What follows is one T cell receptor beta chain and its context. Its antigen is unknown. This specimen comes from a study of OX40 agonist ivuxolimab in advanced cancers. Study summary: Patients receiving dose escalation had hepatocellular carcinoma, melanoma, renal cell or head and neck cancer. The study, taken as a whole, reports: In general, CD8+ T cells held more expanded clones than CD4+ did, on average.

TCRdb's copy holds only in-frame clones and misses some; the assay was immunoSEQ multiplex PCR. The table shows under 45,000 clones, with 70% to 85% occurring only once. The germline V gene has CDR1 SQVTM and CDR2 ANQGSEA. Trimming took 3 bases from V and 0 from J, leaving 15 bases between them. The CDR3 is 15 residues long. This clonotype originated in an adult with an advanced solid tumor such as melanoma, head and neck, liver or kidney cancer. V gene TRBV29-1 combines with J gene TRBJ2-7; D might be TRBD1 (6 bases). The material sequenced was CD4+ or CD8+ T cells sorted from blood, taken in a trial of the OX40 agonist ivuxolimab. DNA of the CDR3: TGCAGCGTTGAGGGTTGGAGACAGGACTCCTACGAGCAGTACTTC. It is translated as CSVEGWRQDSYEQYF.